This T cell receptor beta chain comes out of a study of shared clonotypes between healthy human individuals. Study-wide findings and caveats: Estimated richness was generally greater in naive than memory subsets.

When replicate PCRs were run on sorted subsets, they used 150 to 250 ng DNA, some 33,000 T cell genomes. Assay: immunoSEQ multiplex PCR; the TCRdb copy retains only in-frame clones and omits some. The data contain roughly 2.1 million clones, roughly 91% of them singletons. Naive CD8 cells lacked CD45RO, underwent positive selection for CCR7 and left out terminally differentiated effector memory CD45RA+ cells. With regard to this clone: The antigen remains unidentified.

The CDR3 runs 17 residues. In germline, CDR1 is SGHDT, CDR2 YYEEEE. Trimming pared 0 bases from V and 2 bases from J, leaving 18 bases between. The chain has TRBV5-6 and TRBJ2-7, with D perhaps TRBD1 (6 bases). The TCR sequence derives from a man in his late teens or twenties in good health. Some clones in this sample may be carry-over from other donors' samples. The sequenced sample consisted of naive CD8+ T cells from PBMCs. This CDR3 reads CASSLGPNRGSTYEQYF. The CDR3 coding sequence is TGTGCCAGCAGCTTGGGGCCTAATAGGGGGAGCACCTACGAGCAGTACTTC.